The T cell receptor (beta chain) under discussion was sequenced for a study of T cell responses to AZD1222 COVID-19 vaccine. Study-level points and caveats: Mostly white British, mostly female donors; authors suggested clonal diversity may be underestimated. The study found Spike-specific TCR breadth and depth rose after two AZD1222 doses. The repertoires were collected only after the peak T cell response.

Germline lookup yields CDR1 SQVTM and CDR2 ANQGSEA. The V segment lost 4 bases and the J segment 4 bases; nucleotides outside the gene matches: 5. CDR3 size: 13 residues. Repertoires were generated with immunoSEQ multiplex PCR, while TCRdb's copy carries only in-frame clones and drops some. Among about 150,000 clones, around 88% were seen once, and the ten largest hold about 3.7%. Points on this clone: The antigen remains unidentified.

The gene calls are TRBV29-1 and TRBJ2-7; TRBD1 aligns across 9 bases. The receptor was isolated from an adult in good health. This specimen was peripheral blood, taken on day 0 of MenACWY control vaccination. The CDR3, as DNA: TGCAGCGTTGTTTCGGACAGGGGTTACGAGCAGTACTTC. This gives the protein CSVVSDRGYEQYF.